These 20 T cell receptor beta chains were all obtained from the same sample, sequenced in a study. Each CDR3 protein is one row after TCRdb ran MiXCR on the 5' RACE reads. The sample has 50,000 to 80,000 distinct CDR3 sequences; roughly 23% are singletons. Sequencing used memory CD4+ T cells sorted from a lymph node. The sample's subset: memory CD4+ T cells, CD4+CD45RO+CD25-. The receptor set was obtained from a female donor with breast cancer.

The genes are TRBV7-2 and TRBJ2-1, with 9 nucleotides matching TRBD2. CDR3 length: 15 residues. Germline CDR1 and CDR2: SGHTA and FQGNSA. V trimming: 7 bases; J trimming: 3 bases; junction bases outside the gene matches: 7. The CDR3: CASTRGGGNYNEQFF. The CDR3, as DNA: TGTGCCAGCACGCGGGGGGGGGGCAACTACAATGAGCAGTTCTTC.

This clonotype was seen only a few times. The chain links TRBV5-4 to TRBJ2-1; D perhaps matches TRBD2 (7 bases). V was shortened by 4 bases and J by 4 bases, with 18 bases between the two germline ends. This CDR3 is built from 16 residues. CDR1 is SGHNT, CDR2 YYREEE, per germline (reference sequence). The DNA of the CDR3 is TGTGCCAGCAGCCTAGGGGGGGCTAGCGGTTACAATGAGCAGTTCTTC. Protein: CASSLGGASGYNEQFF. The variable domain in full, completed from reference TRBV5-4 and TRBJ2-1, reads ETGVTQSPTHLIKTRGQQVTLRCSSQSGHNTVSWYQQALGQGPQFIFQYYREEENGRGNFPPRFSGLQFPNYSSELNVNALELDDSALYLCASSLGGASGYNEQFFGPGTRLTVL.

This clonotype is medium-sized in the sample. The rearrangement links TRBV29-1 to TRBJ2-3; 8 bases are a match to TRBD2. This CDR3 is 14 amino acids long. The junction had 9 bases not matched to a gene; V was cut back by 3 bases and J by 7 bases. In germline, CDR1 is SQVTM, CDR2 ANQGSEA. The CDR3 is CSVEALAVGNTQYF. CDR3 DNA sequence: TGCAGCGTTGAGGCACTAGCGGTAGGAAATACGCAGTATTTT.

This clonotype appeared once. This chain connects TRBV5-1 to TRBJ1-1, with D possibly being TRBD1 (5 bases). The CDR3 sequence is 13 residues long. V lost 2 bases and J 6 bases, leaving 11 bases between the germline ends. Looked up from germline, CDR1 is SGHRS and CDR2 is YFSETQ. The CDR3 region is CASSLTPGSEAFF. In nucleotides, the CDR3 is TGCGCCAGCAGCTTAACCCCAGGGTCTGAAGCTTTCTTT.

The chain joins TRBV9 to TRBJ2-3, with a tentative D call TRBD2 (5 bases). The CDR3 consists of 17 residues. The V gene lost 0 bases and the J gene lost 4 bases, with 18 bases spanning the gap. CDR1 is SGDLS and CDR2 is YYNGEE in the germline V gene. In nucleotides, the CDR3 is TGTGCCAGCAGCGTAGTTGGTGGCGGAGGATGTCCAGATACGCAGTATTTT. As protein: CASSVVGGGGCPDTQYF. Filled out from reference TRBV9 and TRBJ2-3, the complete variable domain reads DSGVTQTPKHLITATGQRVTLRCSPRSGDLSVYWYQQSLDQGLQFLIQYYNGEERAKGNILERFSAQQFPDLHSELNLSSLELGDSALYFCASSVVGGGGCPDTQYFGPGTRLTVL.

This chain uses TRBV5-1 with TRBJ1-2, with D possibly TRBD1 on 5 matching bases. This CDR3 comprises 13 residues. Germline-derived CDR1 and CDR2 are SGHRS and YFSETQ. Between the trimmed V and J ends, which lost 0 bases and 8 bases, there was a span of 11 bases. CDR3 coding DNA: TGCGCCAGCAGCTTGGACCAGGGAGACGGCTACACCTTC. Translated: CASSLDQGDGYTF. Variable domain in full (rest from reference TRBV5-1 and TRBJ1-2): KAGVTQTPRYLIKTRGQQVTLSCSPISGHRSVSWYQQTPGQGLQFLFEYFSETQRNKGNFPGRFSGRQFSNSRSEMNVSTLELGDSALYLCASSLDQGDGYTFGSGTRLTVV.

A few counts support this clonotype. The chain recombines TRBV5-5 with TRBJ2-3, with a weak D call TRBD1 (5 bases). Germline-derived CDR1 and CDR2 are SGHKS and YYEKEE (reference sequence). The CDR3 is 16 amino acids. Trimming took 3 bases from V and 1 from J, leaving 15 bases between them. CDR3: CASSWQLDTRTDTQYF. The CDR3 bases are TGTGCCAGCAGCTGGCAGTTGGACACCCGCACAGATACGCAGTATTTT.

This clonotype was seen many times. The J gene is TRBJ1-1, the V gene TRBV5-1, with D perhaps matching TRBD1 (6 bases). V was pared by 7 bases and J by 1 base, with 14 bases between. The CDR3 spans 14 residues. Germline loops: CDR1 SGHRS, CDR2 YFSETQ. The CDR3 sequence is CASSSGGRNTEAFF. The CDR3 coding sequence is TGCGCCAGCTCCTCCGGGGGGCGGAACACTGAAGCTTTCTTT.

This clonotype showed up just a few times. V and J are TRBV3-1 and TRBJ2-7; D assignment may be TRBD1 or TRBD2 (5 bases each). This CDR3 region has 13 residues. Trimming removed 5 bases at V and 1 base at J, with 9 bases between. Germline-derived CDR1 and CDR2 are LGHDT and YNNKEL (reference sequence). CDR3 protein: CASSWGRSYEQYF. The DNA for the CDR3 is TGTGCCAGCAGCTGGGGACGGTCCTACGAGCAGTACTTC.

This clonotype was seen only a few times. This chain uses TRBV2 with TRBJ2-5; 8 nucleotides match TRBD2. The CDR3 spans 13 residues. CDR1 is SNHLY and CDR2 is FYNNEI in the germline V gene. V trimming: 6 bases; J trimming: 5 bases; junction bases outside the gene matches: 5. Written as DNA, the CDR3 is TGTGCCAGCAGGACTAGCGCGGTGGAGACCCAGTACTTC. This encodes CASRTSAVETQYF.

Only a few counts were recorded for this clonotype. A clone one base away is much larger, so this may be a read error. V usage is TRBV7-8 and J usage is TRBJ2-5; D tentatively fits TRBD1 or TRBD2 (5 bases each). CDR3 length: 16 residues. V was clipped by 2 bases and J by 2 bases, with 15 bases between them. The germline V gene encodes CDR1 SGHVS and CDR2 FQNEAQ. CDR3 bases: TGTGCCAGCAGCTTACCCGGGGCAGGGCAACAAGAGACCCAGTACTTC. This translates into CASSLPGAGQQETQYF.

This clonotype was seen ten or more times. The chain recombines TRBV7-9 with TRBJ2-7; 8 bases fit TRBD1. V dropped 4 bases and J dropped 5; count of bases not matched to a gene: 7. Germline V lookup: CDR1 SEHNR, CDR2 FQNEAQ (reference sequence). This CDR3 region has 14 residues. The CDR3 nucleotides read TGTGCCAGCAGCTCAACACAGGGGGGCCACGAGCAGTACTTC. This encodes CASSSTQGGHEQYF.

The V and J genes are TRBV9 and TRBJ2-1, with D perhaps being TRBD1 or TRBD2 (5 bases each). CDR3 length: 15 residues. V lost 4 bases to trimming and J lost 5 bases, with 16 bases between them. CDR1 and CDR2 from the germline V gene are SGDLS and YYNGEE. CDR3 nucleotide sequence: TGTGCCAGCAGCCCTACGGGGCTACCTAACAATGAGCAGTTCTTC. The encoded protein is CASSPTGLPNNEQFF.

On this clonotype itself: A read error is possible here, since a much larger clone lies one base away. The J gene is TRBJ2-6, the V gene TRBV4-3, with a possible D match to TRBD1 (6 bases). V lost 6 bases to trimming and J lost 2 bases, with 14 bases between them. The length of the CDR3 is 16 residues. Germline assignment: CDR1 LGHNA and CDR2 YSLEER. CDR3 sequence: CASSSGRGPGANVLTF. CDR3 nucleotide sequence: TGCGCCAGCAGTTCTGGCAGGGGCCCTGGGGCCAACGTCCTGACTTTC.

This clonotype was observed a few times. The chain carries TRBV20-1 and TRBJ2-1, with 7 nucleotides matching TRBD2. V lost 4 bases to trimming and J lost 10 bases; unmatched junction nucleotides: 7. CDR3 size: 12 residues. Germline V lookup: CDR1 DFQATT, CDR2 SNEGSKA (reference sequence). This CDR3 reads CSATRLASEQFF. In DNA, the CDR3 is TGCAGTGCTACTCGACTAGCTAGCGAGCAGTTCTTC.

This clonotype came up a few times. The V gene is TRBV6-5, the J gene TRBJ2-2, with D possibly being TRBD1 (6 bases). Germline CDR1 and CDR2: MNHEY and SVGAGI. The germline V and J ends were trimmed by 2 bases and 4 bases, with 11 bases remaining between them. This CDR3 is 15 amino acids long. This CDR3 reads CASSYKEGGTGELFF. As DNA, the CDR3 is TGTGCCAGCAGTTACAAGGAAGGGGGCACCGGGGAGCTGTTTTTT.

V usage is TRBV5-4 and J usage is TRBJ1-1, with D possibly being TRBD1 (5 bases). The germline V and J ends were trimmed by 7 bases and 10 bases, with 17 bases remaining between them. Looked up from germline, CDR1 is SGHNT and CDR2 is YYREEE (reference sequence). The CDR3 is 12 residues long. CDR3 in DNA: TGTGCCAGCGGTCGACCCCCTGGGGGAGCTTTCTTT. Encoded protein: CASGRPPGGAFF.

This clonotype occurred many times. CDR3 region: CSVAGTGSYEQYF. CDR3 coding DNA: TGCAGCGTGGCCGGGACAGGCTCCTACGAGCAGTACTTC. V and J are TRBV29-1 and TRBJ2-7, with TRBD1 matching over 8 bases. Germline assignment: CDR1 SQVTM and CDR2 ANQGSEA. CDR3 size: 13 residues. V was clipped by 6 bases and J by 0 bases; unmatched bases: 4.

This clonotype appeared a few times. The chain combines TRBV7-9 with TRBJ2-5, with 8 bases fitting TRBD2. Germline CDR1 and CDR2: SEHNR and FQNEAQ (reference sequence). J was trimmed by 4 bases and V by 5 bases; bases with no gene match: 6. There are 14 residues in the CDR3. CDR3 DNA sequence: TGTGCCAGCAGCGTAGGGACTAGGGTAGAGACCCAGTACTTC. It yields the protein CASSVGTRVETQYF.

To note about this clonotype: Germline is not matched at one junction end, which may reflect a read error. The chain uses TRBV18 and TRBJ1-1, with 8 bases fitting TRBD1. CDR1 is KGHSH, CDR2 LQKENI, per germline. This CDR3 comprises 14 residues. CDR3 residues: CASSPTGGDTEALF. CDR3 in DNA: TGTGCCAGCTCACCCACAGGGGGGGACACTGAAGCTCTCTTT.